This paragraph covers one TCR beta chain sequence. With 8 bases removed from V and 4 bases from J, the gap between germline ends came to 17 bases. This CDR3 is built from 14 residues. CDR1 is MNHEY and CDR2 is SVGAGI in the germline V gene. The entry originates in a study of blood T cell repertoires in COVID-19. Study overall: Sites across the United States, Italy and Spain contributed samples from acute and convalescent COVID-19. T cells, B-cell-depleted T cells, or PBMCs supplied cDNA or gDNA.

Assay: immunoSEQ multiplex PCR; the TCRdb copy retains only in-frame clones and omits some. The sample has fewer than 300,000 clones; roughly nine tenths are singletons. The gene calls are TRBV6-5 and TRBJ1-2, with unresolved D. The receptor was isolated from a woman aged 30 to 39 with COVID-19, enrolled during active disease. Sequencing was done on a sample of peripheral blood. CDR3 loop: CASGVRGSIYGYTF. The CDR3, as DNA: TGTGCCAGCGGGGTGCGAGGGTCAATCTATGGCTACACCTTC.